This T cell receptor (beta chain) was recorded in a study of post-analysis software for immune sequencing data (dated by TCRdb to the mid-2010s). Describing the broader study: Relapsing-remitting, secondary progressive and progressive-relapsing multiple sclerosis were recorded as disease courses, and subtype annotation was lacking for some patients. A subset of samples was prepared in parallel using single-end sample barcoding, then pooled and co-amplified after Illumina adapter ligation. Patient repertoires were compared against roughly 10 previously published healthy control repertoires from donors aged about 6 to 26 years.

Broad study findings and their caveats: Multiple sclerosis patients had significantly lower normalized Chao1 diversity than controls, a result that suggests substantial peripheral T-cell clonal expansion. Direct clustering with F measure showed strong co-clustering of samples prepared in the same batch, prompting a batch-effect correction. Significantly higher frequencies in patients than in controls were found for five or six TRBV segments, including TRBV5-6, TRBV5-1 and TRBV20-1. The multiple sclerosis patient group was slightly younger than the control group.

Germline trimming amounts to 1 base on V and 10 bases on J, with 21 as the count of junction bases outside the gene matches. Taken from cysteine to phenylalanine, the CDR3 has 18 residues. Only the CDR3 part of the read is kept: 54 bases, read in frame from the first base. From a lookup of the germline V gene (reference sequence), CDR1 and CDR2 are DFQATT and SNEGSKA. Libraries were constructed by PCR. The sequencer was an Illumina HiSeq 2500. Unique molecular identifiers were incorporated into TCR beta cDNA libraries to reduce PCR and sequencing biases. Approximately 500,000 cDNA molecules were obtained per 1 to 10 million input T cells, so each molecule approximated one T cell. The patient libraries were prepared and sequenced with the same protocol used for the earlier healthy control dataset. Samples belonging to the same batch were prepared together, multiplexed and sequenced on a shared HiSeq lane. Processing in the source paper ran as follows. Raw barcoded reads were processed with MIGEC, discarding single-read molecular identifier groups before consensus assembly and CDR3 extraction. Clonotype tables were post-analysed with VDJtools, normalizing diversity by down-sampling all datasets to the smallest sample size. In repertoire overlap clustering, CDR3 amino acid sequences, but not nucleotide sequences, were matched to correct batch-related cross-sample contamination. The raw public data were reprocessed by TCRdb itself: fastp quality trimming at Q25, MiXCR clonotype calling, in-frame beta chains only. A single entry per CDR3 protein holds the most common genes and DNA from its merged rows. TCRdb, not the authors, supplied the V and J calls. This sample holds roughly 620,000 distinct CDR3 sequences; 44% were observed only once. The ten biggest clones cover roughly 1.8% of the sample.

As for this clonotype: The antigen this receptor binds is unknown. Base qualities are not recorded, but no much larger clone differs from it by a single base.

TCR beta repertoires were profiled from peripheral blood of roughly 13 young patients with multiple sclerosis to demonstrate the VDJtools post-analysis software. Multiple sclerosis patients were children and adolescents aged about 6 to 15 years. The sequenced material came from blood. The source is a girl aged 10-17 years with multiple sclerosis. In this chain, TRBV20-1 is recombined with TRBJ2-1; 8 bases in between match TRBD2. Here is the DNA: TGCAGTGCTAGAGGGGATATGGCTAGCGGGTTGGATGGGGAAGAGCAGTTCTTC. Its amino acids are CSARGDMASGLDGEEQFF.